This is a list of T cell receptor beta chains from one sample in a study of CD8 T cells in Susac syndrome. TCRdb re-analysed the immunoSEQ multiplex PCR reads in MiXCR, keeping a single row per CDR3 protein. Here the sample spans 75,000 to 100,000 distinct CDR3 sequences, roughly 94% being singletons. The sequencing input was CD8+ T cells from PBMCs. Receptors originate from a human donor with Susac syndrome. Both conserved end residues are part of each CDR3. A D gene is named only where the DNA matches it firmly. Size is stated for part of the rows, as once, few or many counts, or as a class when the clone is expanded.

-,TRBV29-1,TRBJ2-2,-,CSVEDGTANTGELFF,TGCAGCGTTGAAGATGGGACGGCCAACACCGGGGAGCTGTTTTTT
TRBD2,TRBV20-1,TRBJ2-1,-,CSARLPSGFYNEQFF,TGCAGTGCTAGATTGCCTAGCGGGTTTTACAATGAGCAGTTCTTC
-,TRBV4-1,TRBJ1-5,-,CASSQEGETGIQPQHF,TGCGCCAGCAGCCAAGAAGGGGAAACAGGGATTCAGCCCCAGCATTTT
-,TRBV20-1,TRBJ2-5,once,CSAREMSFRETQYF,TGCAGTGCTAGAGAGATGTCCTTCCGAGAGACCCAGTACTTC
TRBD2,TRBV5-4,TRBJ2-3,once,CASSLARLAGGADTQYF,TGTGCCAGCAGCTTGGCCCGACTAGCGGGAGGCGCAGATACGCAGTATTTT
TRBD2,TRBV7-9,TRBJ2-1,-,CAGFGAGAPGEQFF,TGTGCCGGGTTTGGGGCGGGAGCGCCTGGTGAGCAGTTCTTC
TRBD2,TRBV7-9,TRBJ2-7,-,CASSEPTLREEGEQYF,TGTGCCAGCAGCGAACCCACCCTGCGGGAGGAGGGCGAGCAGTACTTC
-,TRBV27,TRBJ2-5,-,CASSLSSGAKETQYF,TGTGCCAGCAGTTTATCGTCGGGGGCGAAAGAGACCCAGTACTTC
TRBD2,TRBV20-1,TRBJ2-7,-,CSARVAGGYEQYF,TGCAGTGCTAGAGTAGCGGGGGGTTACGAGCAGTACTTC
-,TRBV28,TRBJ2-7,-,CASSSPTENSYEQYF,TGTGCCAGCAGTTCGCCTACGGAAAATTCTTACGAGCAGTACTTC